This T cell receptor (beta chain) was documented in a study of OX40 agonist ivuxolimab in advanced cancers. Across the whole study: An anti-OX40 (CD134) antibody with agonistic activity, ivuxolimab, was administered to patients. Patients treated during dose escalation were battling hepatocellular carcinoma, melanoma, renal cell or head and neck cancer. One patient with hepatocellular carcinoma and two with cutaneous melanoma, three in all, had partial responses.

CDR3 length equals 14 residues. The V gene's germline CDR1 is SGDLS and CDR2 YYNGEE. The trim removed 0 bases at V and 7 bases at J, leaving 5 bases unmatched. Clones were read by immunoSEQ multiplex PCR, and TCRdb kept only the in-frame ones, dropping some. Found here are more than 75,000 clones, around 87% of them singletons; the top ten hold roughly 0.32%. Regarding this clone: The antigen is undetermined.

Study conclusions and caveats: Low normalized T-cell clonal expansion was additionally recorded for some nonresponders.

The specimen comprised CD4+ or CD8+ T cells sorted from blood, sampled in a trial of the OX40 agonist ivuxolimab. The rearrangement links TRBV9 to TRBJ1-2; 8 nucleotides line up with TRBD1. The TCR was taken from an adult with an advanced solid tumor such as melanoma, head and neck, liver or kidney cancer. CDR3 nucleotide sequence: TGTGCCAGCAGCGTAGGGGGACAGGCTAGTGGCTACACCTTC. Its translation is CASSVGGQASGYTF.